The clone carrying this T cell receptor beta chain has a single count. The antigen is unknown. This specimen comes from a study of T cell responses to AZD1222 COVID-19 vaccine. Study information: Second doses that came at about 4 or about 12 weeks were put together.

The table came from immunoSEQ multiplex PCR; TCRdb's copy has only in-frame clones and leaves some out. The sample yields some 120,000 clones, roughly 88% seen once. General study findings and limits: Scientists sampled the repertoires only once the peak T cell response had passed. Across spike, vaccine-associated CD4 TCRs were found, dominant at 160-218 and 743-854. Females made up more of the donors, who were largely white British, and clonal diversity may have come out too low.

V lost 1 base to trimming and J lost 3 bases; unmatched junction nucleotides: 9. Germline V gene data show CDR1 as SGHRS and CDR2 as YFSETQ. The CDR3 is 16 amino acids. The sample in question was peripheral blood, obtained on day 0 of AZD1222 vaccination. The receptor's source is an adult in good health. V is TRBV5-1 and J is TRBJ1-2, with 7 bases lining up with TRBD1. CDR3 coding DNA: TGCGCCAGCAGCTTGTCGGAGACAGGGTCGGACTATGGCTACACCTTC. Protein: CASSLSETGSDYGYTF.